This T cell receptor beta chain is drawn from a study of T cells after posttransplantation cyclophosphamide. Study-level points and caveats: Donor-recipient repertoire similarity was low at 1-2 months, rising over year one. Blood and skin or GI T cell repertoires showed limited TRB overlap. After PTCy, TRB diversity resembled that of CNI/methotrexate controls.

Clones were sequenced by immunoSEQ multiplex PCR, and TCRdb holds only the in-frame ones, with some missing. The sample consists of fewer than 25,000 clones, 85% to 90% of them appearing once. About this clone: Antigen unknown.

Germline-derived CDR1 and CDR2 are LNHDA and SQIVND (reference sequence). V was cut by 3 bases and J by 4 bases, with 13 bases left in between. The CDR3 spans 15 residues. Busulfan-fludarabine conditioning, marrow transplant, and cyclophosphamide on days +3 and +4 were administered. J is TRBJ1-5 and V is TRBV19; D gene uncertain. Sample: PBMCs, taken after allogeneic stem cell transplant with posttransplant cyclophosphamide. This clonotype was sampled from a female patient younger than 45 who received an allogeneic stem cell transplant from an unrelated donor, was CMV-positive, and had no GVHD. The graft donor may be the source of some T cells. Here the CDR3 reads CASSISRRRNQPQHF. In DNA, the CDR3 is TGTGCCAGTAGTATTTCTCGGCGGAGAAATCAGCCCCAGCATTTT.